The 29 T cell receptor beta chains given below trace back to one sample, sequenced in a study of cytomegalovirus exposure and HLA in healthy donors. The PCR made use of 60 Vbeta and 13 Jbeta primers. Generated by immunoSEQ multiplex PCR, the TCRdb table keeps only in-frame clones and is missing some. The sample shows 140,000 to 150,000 clones, around a tenth of them seen only once. Sequenced input: PBMCs. The receptors come from a man aged 45-65 years in good health and CMV-seronegative.

This clone turned up a few times. The chain has TRBV6-1 and TRBJ2-5, with D maybe TRBD2 (6 bases). The tail of the sequence fits TRBJ2-7 better, so the J call may be wrong. The CDR3 runs 15 residues. Germline V gene sequence: CDR1 MNHNS, CDR2 SASEGT. CDR3 protein: CASSGRVGGGYEQYF. The CDR3 region has the DNA TGTGCCAGCAGTGGGCGAGTGGGGGGAGGCTACGAGCAGTACTTC.

This clone was seen only a few times. The CDR3 loop reads CASSLIGLAGGTSYNEQFF. The CDR3 DNA reads as TGTGCCAGCAGCTTAATAGGCCTAGCGGGAGGAACTTCCTACAATGAGCAGTTCTTC. The rearrangement uses TRBV7-3 and TRBJ2-1, with TRBD2 identical over 11 bases. This CDR3 comprises 19 residues. Per germline, CDR1 SGHTA and CDR2 FQGTGA. The ends lost 1 base at V and 1 base at J; junction bases unmatched: 9.

The chain carries TRBV28 and TRBJ1-1, with a weak D call TRBD1 (6 bases). Trimming stripped 3 bases from V and 1 base from J, with 12 bases between. This CDR3 region has 15 residues. CDR1 and CDR2 (germline): MDHEN, SYDVKM. The CDR3 reads CASSFSGGQNTEAFF. The CDR3 nucleotides read TGTGCCAGCAGTTTCTCGGGGGGCCAGAACACTGAAGCTTTCTTT.

The rearrangement uses TRBV6-6 and TRBJ1-1; 8 bases map to TRBD1. The CDR3 sequence is 14 residues long. Germline V CDR1 and CDR2: MNHNY, SVGAGI (reference sequence). V lost 7 bases to trimming and J lost 5 bases; unmatched junction nucleotides: 9. CDR3: CASKTRGLGTEAFF. The CDR3 DNA reads as TGTGCCAGCAAAACCAGGGGGCTTGGGACTGAAGCTTTCTTT.

This clone has only a few counts. This chain links TRBV4-1 with TRBJ1-1; TRBD1 agrees at 7 bases. V gave up 5 bases and J gave up 2 bases; unmatched junction bases: 11. Germline loops: CDR1 MGHRA, CDR2 YSYEKL. This CDR3 is built from 16 residues. The CDR3 DNA sequence: TGCGCCAGCAGCGAATCGACAGGGACCTTAAACACTGAAGCTTTCTTT. Amino acids: CASSESTGTLNTEAFF.

V gene TRBV29-1 combines with J gene TRBJ1-1; possible D gene TRBD1, 5 bases. Germline CDR1 SQVTM, CDR2 ANQGSEA. The CDR3 is 12 amino acids. Between the trimmed V and J ends, which lost 7 bases and 2 bases, there was a span of 11 bases. CDR3 DNA sequence: TGCAGCGGCCGGGACTTAAACACTGAAGCTTTCTTT. Translating gives CSGRDLNTEAFF.

This clone occurred a few times. The V and J genes are TRBV5-5 and TRBJ2-7, with D tentatively TRBD1 (6 bases). V was pared by 4 bases and J by 6 bases, with 17 bases between. The CDR3 loop spans 14 amino acids. Germline CDR1 and CDR2: SGHKS and YYEKEE (reference sequence). In DNA, the CDR3 is TGTGCCAGCAGCCCCGCACAGGGATCAGGCGAGCAGTACTTC. This encodes CASSPAQGSGEQYF.

The sample holds a few counts of this clone. The chain employs TRBV29-1 and TRBJ2-5, with a possible D match to TRBD1 (6 bases). Trimming removed 1 base at V and 2 bases at J, with 8 bases between. The length of the CDR3 is 13 residues. Per the germline V gene, CDR1 is SQVTM and CDR2 is ANQGSEA. CDR3: CSVEGGQQETQYF. The CDR3 DNA reads as TGCAGCGTTGAAGGAGGACAGCAAGAGACCCAGTACTTC.

This clone was found a few times. This rearrangement joins TRBV5-1 to TRBJ2-2, with 12 bases matching TRBD1. The J segment lost 6 bases and the V segment lost 4 bases, leaving 4 bases of the junction unmatched. This CDR3 spans 15 amino acids. The germline V gene has CDR1 SGHRS and CDR2 YFSETQ. The CDR3 is CASSLGQGAAGELFF. In DNA, the CDR3 is TGCGCCAGCAGCCTGGGACAGGGGGCGGCCGGGGAGCTGTTTTTT.

This chain links TRBV6-6 with TRBJ1-5; 10 bases are a match to TRBD1. Unmatched junction bases numbered 7, after V lost 5 bases and J lost 3 bases. Germline loops: CDR1 MNHNY, CDR2 SVGAGI (reference sequence). This CDR3 contains 16 residues. CDR3 loop: CASSTTGQGDNQPQHF. The CDR3 DNA reads TGTGCCAGCAGTACCACCGGACAGGGGGACAATCAGCCCCAGCATTTT.

This clone appeared a few times. The chain combines TRBV28 with TRBJ1-3, with 7 bases identical to TRBD1. This CDR3 is built from 14 residues. Trimming removed 8 bases from V and 1 base from J; junction bases left unmatched: 5. CDR1 and CDR2 (germline): MDHEN, SYDVKM. This CDR3 reads CASGYRGSGNTIYF. The CDR3 DNA follows: TGTGCCAGCGGTTACAGGGGATCTGGAAACACCATATATTTT.

CDR3 bases: TGCGCCAGCAGAGGGACAGGTTTCGCAACTAATGAAAAACTGTTTTTT. Protein sequence: CASRGTGFATNEKLFF. The chain carries TRBV5-1 and TRBJ1-4; TRBD1 aligns across 8 bases. Trimming took 5 bases from V and 0 from J; bases not matched to a gene: 6. Germline CDR1 SGHRS, CDR2 YFSETQ. This CDR3 is 16 amino acids long.

The chain carries TRBV7-6 and TRBJ1-1; a possible D gene is TRBD1 (6 bases). The CDR3 is 14 residues long. Looked up from germline, CDR1 is SGHVS and CDR2 is FNYEAQ. Trimming took 1 base from V and 5 from J, leaving 11 bases between them. The chain's CDR3 is CASSLGGPETEAFF. For the CDR3, the DNA is TGTGCCAGCAGCTTAGGGGGGCCAGAGACTGAAGCTTTCTTT.

J is TRBJ2-5 and V is TRBV19; 9 bases line up with TRBD2. CDR3 length equals 13 residues. The V segment lost 4 bases and the J segment 3 bases; nucleotides outside the gene matches: 0. Germline CDR1 is LNHDA and CDR2 is SQIVND (reference sequence). The CDR3 reads CASSSGREETQYF. The CDR3 DNA sequence: TGTGCCAGTAGTAGCGGGAGGGAAGAGACCCAGTACTTC.

V usage is TRBV7-9 and J usage is TRBJ2-7; a weak D match, TRBD2 (5 bases). Per germline, CDR1 SEHNR and CDR2 FQNEAQ (reference sequence). The V end lost 3 bases, the J end lost 2 bases, and 8 bases lay between the germline ends. The CDR3 is 13 amino acids. DNA of the CDR3: TGTGCCAGCAGCTTCGGGAAACCCTACGAGCAGTACTTC. As protein: CASSFGKPYEQYF.

Only a few counts were recorded for this clone. The chain recombines TRBV2 with TRBJ2-7; TRBD2 agrees at 11 bases. The CDR3 has 14 amino acids. Germline CDR1 SNHLY, CDR2 FYNNEI. J was trimmed by 4 bases and V by 3 bases; bases with no gene match: 2. The CDR3 protein is CASSDGTSGYEQYF. CDR3 in DNA: TGTGCCAGCAGTGATGGGACTAGCGGTTACGAGCAGTACTTC.

There are a few counts of this clone. The chain's CDR3 is CSVDNSGANVLTF. The CDR3 DNA reads as TGCAGCGTTGATAACTCTGGGGCCAACGTCCTGACTTTC. This sequence joins TRBV29-1 and TRBJ2-6; D is ambiguous. The CDR3 is 13 residues long. Deletions cut 3 bases from V and 0 bases from J, with 3 bases between. Germline CDR1 is SQVTM and CDR2 is ANQGSEA.

There are a few counts of this clone. The junction departs from germline at one end; a sequencing error may be responsible. The chain joins TRBV27 to TRBJ2-1; 8 bases fit TRBD2. Germline assignment: CDR1 MNHEY and CDR2 SMNVEV (reference sequence). The CDR3 totals 16 residues. For the CDR3, the DNA is TGTGCCAGCACTTTACGCGGGACTAGTATGAAGGGTGAGCAGTTCTTC. This gives the protein CASTLRGTSMKGEQFF.

This clone occurred a few times. The CDR3 sequence is CATSRDGGLGQPQHF. CDR3 sequence (DNA): TGTGCCACCAGCAGAGATGGCGGGCTTGGTCAGCCCCAGCATTTT. The rearrangement uses TRBV15 and TRBJ1-5; the D is unclear. The CDR3 has 15 amino acids. CDR1 is LNHNV and CDR2 is YYDKDF in the germline V gene (reference sequence). Trimming left V 0 bases short and J 6 bases short, with 12 bases between.

V usage is TRBV6-1 and J usage is TRBJ2-3; D may be TRBD1 (5 bases). This CDR3 is built from 12 residues. The germline gives CDR1 MNHNS, CDR2 SASEGT. V lost 2 bases to trimming and J lost 12 bases, with 12 bases between them. CDR3: CASSESRTNQYF. CDR3 sequence (DNA): TGTGCCAGCAGTGAAAGTCGGACAAACCAGTATTTT.

The sample holds one count of this clone. The CDR3 spells CASSVGGQGSYGYTF. In DNA form, the CDR3 reads TGTGCCAGCAGCGTAGGAGGACAGGGTTCCTATGGCTACACCTTC. The V call is TRBV9, the J call TRBJ1-2, with 8 bases matching TRBD1. This CDR3 is 15 amino acids long. Germline V gives CDR1 SGDLS, CDR2 YYNGEE. V gave up 0 bases and J gave up 4 bases; unmatched junction bases: 5.

This clone was found a few times. The J gene is TRBJ2-2, the V gene TRBV5-1, with 9 nucleotides matching TRBD1. The length of the CDR3 is 15 residues. With 4 bases clipped from V and 7 bases from J, the junction kept 8 bases outside the gene matches. Germline CDR1 reads SGHRS; CDR2 reads YFSETQ. The DNA of the CDR3 is TGCGCCAGCAGCAACGGGACAGGGTGGGTCGGGGAGCTGTTTTTT. It specifies CASSNGTGWVGELFF. Supplemented by reference TRBV5-1 and TRBJ2-2, the full variable domain reads KAGVTQTPRYLIKTRGQQVTLSCSPISGHRSVSWYQQTPGQGLQFLFEYFSETQRNKGNFPGRFSGRQFSNSRSEMNVSTLELGDSALYLCASSNGTGWVGELFFGEGSRLTVL.

The table lists this clone with a few counts. The chain employs TRBV19 and TRBJ1-2; D unresolved. The length of the CDR3 is 13 residues. V was trimmed by 5 bases and J by 4 bases, leaving 11 bases between them. Per the germline V gene, CDR1 is LNHDA and CDR2 is SQIVND (reference sequence). CDR3 region: CASSPDTRYGYTF. The CDR3 nucleotides read TGTGCCAGTAGTCCTGACACCCGCTATGGCTACACCTTC.

About this clone itself: This sample also contains other DNA sequences that code for the same CDR3. The chain carries TRBV27 and TRBJ2-2; 8 bases are a match to TRBD1. The trim removed 7 bases at V and 2 bases at J, leaving 9 bases unmatched. CDR1 and CDR2 from the germline V gene are MNHEY and SMNVEV (reference sequence). CDR3 length equals 16 residues. In DNA form, the CDR3 reads TGTGCCAGCAATCGGCGCGGGACAGGCAACACCGGGGAGCTGTTTTTT. This encodes CASNRRGTGNTGELFF.

The chain uses TRBV15 and TRBJ2-7, with 8 bases that match TRBD2. With V trimmed by 0 bases and J by 3 bases, 7 bases remained unmatched. Germline V gives CDR1 LNHNV, CDR2 YYDKDF (reference sequence). The CDR3 has 16 amino acids. The CDR3 bases are TGTGCCACCAGCAGAGACCATCTAGCGGGTTACTACGAGCAGTACTTC. Protein: CATSRDHLAGYYEQYF. The full variable domain, with the rest looked up from reference TRBV15 and TRBJ2-7, is DAMVIQNPRYQVTQFGKPVTLSCSQTLNHNVMYWYQQKSSQAPKLLFHYYDKDFNNEADTPDNFQSRRPNTSFCFLDIRSPGLGDTAMYLCATSRDHLAGYYEQYFGPGTRLTVT.

The chain links TRBV9 to TRBJ1-4; 7 nucleotides line up with TRBD1. CDR1 is SGDLS, CDR2 YYNGEE, per germline. V shed 3 bases and J 8 bases; nucleotides not matched to a gene: 16. This CDR3 region has 17 residues. The CDR3 reads CASSASGTEKSQEKLFF. In DNA, the CDR3 is TGTGCCAGCAGCGCCTCGGGGACAGAAAAATCCCAAGAAAAACTGTTTTTT.

This clone was detected a few times. The rearrangement links TRBV28 to TRBJ1-1; D perhaps matches TRBD1 (6 bases). The CDR3 sequence is 18 residues long. Between the trimmed V and J ends, which lost 2 bases and 3 bases, there was a span of 22 bases. Looked up from germline, CDR1 is MDHEN and CDR2 is SYDVKM. DNA of the CDR3: TGTGCCAGCAGTTTAGTGGGCCCAATGGGGGGGCTTGACACTGAAGCTTTCTTT. Its protein product is CASSLVGPMGGLDTEAFF.

This clone came up a few times. This sequence joins TRBV4-2 and TRBJ2-1, with 9 positions matching TRBD2. Germline CDR1 LGHNA, CDR2 YNFKEQ. Trimming cost V 0 bases and J 7 bases; bases outside gene matches: 13. CDR3 length equals 18 residues. The CDR3 protein is CASSQDSQRGAPENEQFF. DNA for the CDR3: TGTGCCAGCAGCCAAGACTCCCAGCGGGGGGCCCCGGAGAATGAGCAGTTCTTC.

This clone has only a few counts. The rearrangement links TRBV5-1 to TRBJ2-2; D is possibly TRBD2 (6 bases). The length of the CDR3 is 15 residues. Germline CDR1 is SGHRS and CDR2 is YFSETQ. Trimming left V 4 bases short and J 4 bases short, with 14 bases between. CDR3 bases: TGCGCCAGCAGCCCTGGAACTAGCCGCACCGGGGAGCTGTTTTTT. This encodes CASSPGTSRTGELFF.